Presented here are 9 T cell receptor beta chains from one specimen sequenced in a study of blood T cell repertoires in COVID-19. Produced via immunoSEQ multiplex PCR; TCRdb's table is partial and in-frame only. The data contain roughly 250,000 clones, approximately 87% of them singletons. Specimen: peripheral blood. These receptor sequences come from a woman between 45 and 65 years old with acute or convalescent COVID-19.

This clone showed up just once. Different DNA sequences within this sample yield the same CDR3. The chain carries TRBV12-3 or TRBV12-4 and TRBJ2-5; D not certain. This CDR3 spans 13 amino acids. Trimming took off 0 bases at V and 1 base at J, with 3 bases between the two ends. CDR3 in DNA: TGTGCCAGCAGTTTAGCGAGCCAAGAGACCCAGTACTTC. This gives the protein CASSLASQETQYF.

The chain couples TRBV29-1 to TRBJ1-4, with D perhaps matching TRBD1 (6 bases). Germline values: CDR1 SQVTM, CDR2 ANQGSEA. The CDR3 extends over 14 amino acids. The V and J ends lost 0 bases and 8 bases respectively, with 13 bases between them. The CDR3 DNA follows: TGCAGCGTTGAAGACTCGGACAGTCCAGAAAAACTGTTTTTT. Translating it yields CSVEDSDSPEKLFF.

This rearrangement joins TRBV27 to TRBJ2-7, with 7 positions matching TRBD1. Germline V gene lookup returns CDR1 MNHEY and CDR2 SMNVEV (reference sequence). This CDR3 contains 13 residues. After removal of 4 bases from V and 5 bases from J, the junction contained 5 bases not matched to a gene. CDR3 nucleotides: TGTGCCAGCAGTTCCTTAACAGGGGACGAGCAGTACTTC. Translation gives CASSSLTGDEQYF.

A single count supports this clone. J is TRBJ2-1 and V is TRBV10-3, with 8 positions matching TRBD1. Trimming removed 4 bases from V and 0 bases from J; junction bases left unmatched: 8. Germline V gene sequence: CDR1 ENHRY, CDR2 SYGVKD. The CDR3 is 17 amino acids. This CDR3 reads CAISGSGGEGSYNEQFF. The CDR3 nucleotides are TGTGCCATCAGTGGTTCAGGGGGCGAGGGCTCCTACAATGAGCAGTTCTTC.

V and J are TRBV6-5 and TRBJ2-1; perhaps TRBD2 as D (6 bases). This CDR3 is built from 15 residues. V lost 0 bases, J lost 8 bases, and 14 bases lay in between. Germline V CDR1 and CDR2: MNHEY, SVGAGI. CDR3 loop: CASSYSGREWDEQFF. The CDR3 DNA reads TGTGCCAGCAGTTACTCCGGGAGAGAATGGGATGAGCAGTTCTTC.

The CDR3 coding sequence is TGTGCCAGCAGCTTAGACCTTTCCGGGACAACCTTTGGGTTCAACACTGAAGCTTTCTTT. Translated: CASSLDLSGTTFGFNTEAFF. The chain couples TRBV7-8 to TRBJ1-1; the D gene is possibly TRBD1 (6 bases). The CDR3 length is 20 residues. Between the trimmed V and J ends, which lost 1 base and 2 bases, there was a span of 26 bases. Germline V gene sequence: CDR1 SGHVS, CDR2 FQNEAQ.

The J gene is TRBJ1-2, the V gene TRBV28; 11 nucleotides match TRBD1. This CDR3 is 15 amino acids long. V lost 5 bases, J lost 7 bases, and 9 bases stayed unmatched. Germline CDR1 MDHEN, CDR2 SYDVKM. The CDR3 DNA follows: TGTGCCAGCAGTCCCCGGACAGGGGGCTTGTCTGGCTACACCTTC. Its translation is CASSPRTGGLSGYTF.

The CDR3: CASSFRQGAHGYTF. DNA of the CDR3: TGTGCCAGCAGTTTCAGACAGGGGGCGCATGGCTACACCTTC. J is TRBJ1-2 and V is TRBV27; 10 bases fit TRBD1. The CDR3 has 14 amino acids. The germline CDR1 and CDR2 sequences are MNHEY and SMNVEV (reference sequence). The trim removed 3 bases at V and 6 bases at J, leaving 4 bases unmatched.

This chain uses TRBV19 with TRBJ2-7; 10 bases agree with TRBD2. Per germline, CDR1 LNHDA and CDR2 SQIVND (reference sequence). V gave up 3 bases and J gave up 0 bases; unmatched junction bases: 8. CDR3 length: 17 amino acids. As DNA, the CDR3 is TGTGCCAGTAGTATGCAAGGAGCGGGAGGGCCCTCCTACGAGCAGTACTTC. This codes for CASSMQGAGGPSYEQYF.